The 2 T cell receptor beta chains below all came from one sample that was sequenced in a study of CD8 T cells in ankylosing spondylitis. Study-wide results and limits: Seemingly characteristic of ankylosing spondylitis blood was a TCR beta motif consisting of 7 or 8 highly homologous variants.

TCRdb re-called the 5' RACE reads with MiXCR, one entry per CDR3 protein. The repertoire has about 90,000 distinct CDR3 sequences, approximately 9.6% of them found once; the top ten carry over 25%. These receptors have no identified antigens. Sequenced material: blood, either unsorted or a sorted T cell fraction (not recorded which). The receptors derive from a male donor with ankylosing spondylitis.

This clonotype showed up just a few times. This chain links TRBV20-1 with TRBJ1-2, with TRBD1 matching 7 bases. Trimming cost V 4 bases and J 5 bases; bases outside gene matches: 4. The V gene's germline CDR1 is DFQATT and CDR2 SNEGSKA (reference sequence). The CDR3 covers 12 residues. This chain's CDR3 is CSAIRGFYGYTF. The CDR3 DNA reads TGCAGTGCTATCAGGGGGTTTTATGGCTACACCTTC.

The V gene is TRBV2, the J gene TRBJ1-1; D remains ambiguous. The V gene's germline CDR1 is SNHLY and CDR2 FYNNEI. V was clipped by 5 bases and J by 2 bases, with 6 bases between them. The CDR3 length is 12 residues. The CDR3 sequence: CASSKFNTEAFF. DNA for the CDR3: TGTGCCAGCAGTAAGTTTAACACTGAAGCTTTCTTT.